This T cell receptor beta chain was retrieved from a study of regulatory T cells in long-lasting Graves disease. Study-wide results and caveats: Analyses excluded thyroid tissue, covering peripheral blood alone. Persistent disease preferred TRBV28, TRBJ1-2 and TRBJ2-5.

Time point defined: newly diagnosed GD, antithyroid drugs for less than 3 months. Preparation of the TCR library used RNA extracted from PBMCs. The guidelines of the American Thyroid Association were the basis for diagnosing Graves' disease. In its sample, this clonotype was seen many times. No antigen is known for it. The authors built TCR beta libraries using iRepertoire HTBI primers and Arm-PCR of CDR3 regions. TCRdb analysed the multiplex PCR reads with MiXCR anew, one entry per CDR3 protein. The profile shows about 540,000 distinct CDR3 sequences, about 14% of them singletons. In germline, CDR1 is ENHRY, CDR2 SYGVKD. V was pared by 10 bases and J by 2 bases, with 21 bases between. CDR3 size: 15 residues. The sample was also linked to a second study, of T cells in Graves' hyperthyroidism and ophthalmopathy. From that second work: An initial round of RT-PCR targeting the TCR CDR3 relied on the HTBI primer set.

The material sequenced was peripheral blood mononuclear cells (PBMCs), taken at new diagnosis, from a patient treated with antithyroid drugs. This rearrangement joins TRBV10-3 to TRBJ2-7; D possibly uses TRBD1 or TRBD2 (5 bases each). This TCR came from a man in his thirties or forties with Graves disease. CDR3 DNA: TGTGCCACCTGGGCTTCGGACGGGACCGCCTACGAGCAGTACTTC. Its translation is CATWASDGTAYEQYF.